The 20 T cell receptor beta chains below come from one sample, sequenced in a study of OX40 agonist ivuxolimab in advanced cancers. TCRdb keeps only in-frame clones here, not all; method: immunoSEQ multiplex PCR. The sample consists of approximately 100,000 clones, around nine tenths of them appearing once. The sample in question was CD4+ or CD8+ T cells sorted from blood, obtained in a trial of the OX40 agonist ivuxolimab. The receptors were sampled from an adult with an advanced solid tumor such as melanoma, head and neck, liver or kidney cancer.

The chain joins TRBV9 to TRBJ2-1; the D call may be TRBD1 or TRBD2 (6 bases each). Germline lookup yields CDR1 SGDLS and CDR2 YYNGEE. V lost 0 bases and J lost 8, with 15 bases in between. This CDR3 has 15 amino acids. The CDR3 bases are TGTGCCAGCAGCGTAGTCGGGGGCCCTAGGGATGAGCAGTTCTTC. Protein sequence: CASSVVGGPRDEQFF.

The chain recombines TRBV19 with TRBJ2-6; unclear D gene. Germline lookup yields CDR1 LNHDA and CDR2 SQIVND (reference sequence). V dropped 3 bases and J dropped 0 bases, with 6 bases sitting between them. The CDR3 extends over 15 amino acids. CDR3 coding DNA: TGTGCCAGTAGTATGGTCGTCTCTGGGGCCAACGTCCTGACTTTC. This gives the protein CASSMVVSGANVLTF. The full variable domain, completed using reference TRBV19 and TRBJ2-6, is DGGITQSPKYLFRKEGQNVTLSCEQNLNHDAMYWYRQDPGQGLRLIYYSQIVNDFQKGDIAEGYSVSREKKESFPLTVTSAQKNPTAFYLCASSMVVSGANVLTFGAGSRLTVL.

The rearrangement links TRBV6-5 to TRBJ2-3; the D is unclear. CDR1 MNHEY and CDR2 SVGAGI come from the germline V gene. The CDR3 spans 15 residues. The ends were cut back, 0 bases at V and 2 bases at J, with 9 bases in the middle. The CDR3 DNA sequence: TGTGCCAGCAGTTACTCAGGCGGTTTCACAGATACGCAGTATTTT. It encodes CASSYSGGFTDTQYF.

This clone has just a few counts. The J gene is TRBJ1-4, the V gene TRBV28; possibly TRBD1 for D (6 bases). V dropped 5 bases and J dropped 8 bases, with 15 bases sitting between them. There are 14 residues in the CDR3. Germline V gene data show CDR1 as MDHEN and CDR2 as SYDVKM. The CDR3 DNA is TGTGCCAGCAGTCCCACCGGGGGCCGGGAAAAACTGTTTTTT. This sequence encodes CASSPTGGREKLFF.

The chain recombines TRBV23-1 with TRBJ2-5; possible D gene TRBD1, 6 bases. TRBV23-1 is marked as an open reading frame, function uncertain. Trimming removed 0 bases at V and 4 bases at J, with 6 bases between. The CDR3 is made up of 13 amino acids. This chain's CDR3 is CASSQSDRETQYF. CDR3 in DNA: TGCGCCAGCAGTCAATCGGACAGAGAGACCCAGTACTTC.

This clone was seen a few times. This chain uses TRBV4-3 with TRBJ1-6, with D tentatively TRBD1 (6 bases). V lost 0 bases and J 10 bases, leaving 10 bases between the germline ends. CDR3 length: 14 amino acids. Looked up from germline, CDR1 is LGHNA and CDR2 is YSLEER. CDR3 in amino acids: CASSQEQGGSPLHF. The CDR3 coding sequence is TGCGCCAGCAGCCAAGAACAGGGCGGATCACCCCTCCACTTT.

This clone appeared a single time. This sequence joins TRBV6-5 and TRBJ1-1; D uncertain. Between the trimmed V and J ends, which lost 7 bases and 1 base, there was a span of 4 bases. The CDR3 is 11 residues long. Per germline, CDR1 MNHEY and CDR2 SVGAGI. The chain's CDR3 is CASTQNTEAFF. The CDR3, as DNA: TGTGCCAGCACCCAGAACACTGAAGCTTTCTTT.

J is TRBJ1-2 and V is TRBV7-2; weak D call: TRBD1 (5 bases). The CDR3 spans 13 residues. Between the trimmed V and J ends, which lost 8 bases and 2 bases, there was a span of 12 bases. From germline, CDR1 is SGHTA and CDR2 FQGNSA. The CDR3 loop is CASRLTENYGYTF. In DNA form, the CDR3 reads TGTGCCAGCCGGCTGACAGAGAACTATGGCTACACCTTC.

This chain joins TRBV5-6 and TRBJ1-2; TRBD1 aligns across 7 bases. This CDR3 comprises 13 residues. The V and J ends lost 6 bases and 1 base, in that order; junction bases with no gene match: 3. Germline CDR1 SGHDT, CDR2 YYEEEE. CDR3 coding DNA: TGTGCCAGCATCGGGACAGATAACTATGGCTACACCTTC. It is translated as CASIGTDNYGYTF.

V gene TRBV6-5 combines with J gene TRBJ1-2; 10 positions match TRBD1. Germline V gene sequence: CDR1 MNHEY, CDR2 SVGAGI. The CDR3 is 15 amino acids. J gave up 7 bases and V 6 bases, and 11 bases lay outside the gene matches. The CDR3 region has the DNA TGTGCCAGCAGCTCCGGGACAGGGGTGATAAGTGGCTACACCTTC. Protein sequence: CASSSGTGVISGYTF.

This clone was seen once. The chain links TRBV29-1 to TRBJ1-4; D is perhaps TRBD1 (5 bases). Trimming stripped 6 bases from V and 0 bases from J, with 11 bases between. The CDR3 has 14 amino acids. CDR1 is SQVTM and CDR2 is ANQGSEA in the germline V gene. The CDR3 protein is CSVDSGATNEKLFF. The CDR3, as DNA: TGCAGCGTCGACAGTGGGGCAACTAATGAAAAACTGTTTTTT.

The count of this clone is one. This chain uses TRBV30 with TRBJ2-2; 11 nucleotides line up with TRBD1. CDR1 and CDR2 (germline): GTSNPN, SVGIG (reference sequence). Trimming at V came to 7 bases and at J to 4 bases, leaving 8 bases not matched to a gene. This CDR3 region has 15 residues. The CDR3 sequence is CASGGDRGTTGELFF. CDR3 in DNA: TGTGCCTCTGGGGGGGACAGGGGGACCACCGGGGAGCTGTTTTTT.

The chain uses TRBV30 and TRBJ2-7, with D possibly TRBD1 on 5 matching bases. With 3 bases removed from V and 2 bases from J, the gap between germline ends came to 11 bases. Germline V gene lookup returns CDR1 GTSNPN and CDR2 SVGIG (reference sequence). CDR3 length equals 13 residues. The CDR3 sequence is CAWRAQGAYEQYF. The CDR3 DNA is TGTGCCTGGAGGGCTCAAGGGGCCTACGAGCAGTACTTC.

This clone was observed a single time. The V gene is TRBV30, the J gene TRBJ2-2; D gene unclear. This CDR3 is built from 13 residues. In germline, CDR1 is GTSNPN, CDR2 SVGIG (reference sequence). The germline V and J ends were trimmed by 0 bases and 7 bases, with 9 bases remaining between them. The CDR3 loop reads CAWSVFALGELFF. The DNA of the CDR3 is TGTGCCTGGAGTGTATTTGCGCTCGGGGAGCTGTTTTTT.

The chain uses TRBV11-1 and TRBJ2-6; D might be TRBD1 (5 bases). Germline V CDR1 and CDR2: SGHAT, FQDESV (reference sequence). V was pared by 4 bases and J by 7 bases, with 14 bases between. The CDR3 is made up of 15 amino acids. Here the CDR3 reads CASSSVGRVANVLTF. The CDR3, as DNA: TGTGCCAGCAGCTCAGTGGGCAGGGTAGCCAACGTCCTGACTTTC.

V usage is TRBV9 and J usage is TRBJ2-3; D possibly uses TRBD1 or TRBD2 (6 bases each). Per the germline V gene, CDR1 is SGDLS and CDR2 is YYNGEE. The length of the CDR3 is 18 residues. V was trimmed by 4 bases and J by 2 bases, leaving 23 bases between them. CDR3 amino acids: CASSHNTLRGGNTDTQYF. DNA of the CDR3: TGTGCCAGCAGCCATAATACACTCAGGGGCGGGAACACAGATACGCAGTATTTT.

This clone was detected once. The chain carries TRBV7-8 and TRBJ1-4; D is possibly TRBD1 (5 bases). Trimming took off 7 bases at V and 4 bases at J, with 19 bases between the two ends. The CDR3 is 16 amino acids. Germline assignment: CDR1 SGHVS and CDR2 FQNEAQ. The CDR3 spells CASNRLGGRNNEKLFF. CDR3 sequence (DNA): TGTGCCAGCAACCGCCTGGGGGGACGGAATAATGAAAAACTGTTTTTT.

The chain employs TRBV19 and TRBJ2-1; D remains ambiguous. The CDR3 has 13 amino acids. The germline V gene encodes CDR1 LNHDA and CDR2 SQIVND (reference sequence). V lost 3 bases and J 12 bases, leaving 15 bases between the germline ends. CDR3 loop: CASSIQTAMVQFF. CDR3 in DNA: TGTGCCAGTAGTATCCAGACTGCCATGGTGCAGTTCTTC.

The J gene is TRBJ1-6, the V gene TRBV2, with D hard to call. Trimming removed 7 bases from V and 0 bases from J, with 4 bases in between. In germline, CDR1 is SNHLY, CDR2 FYNNEI. This CDR3 region has 13 residues. CDR3 DNA: TGTGCCAGCAAGAGCTCCTATAATTCACCCCTCCACTTT. Amino acids: CASKSSYNSPLHF.

This clone was seen only a few times. This chain connects TRBV11-2 to TRBJ2-3; 11 nucleotides line up with TRBD1. The CDR3 contains 15 residues. The junction had 4 bases not matched to a gene; V was cut back by 5 bases and J by 3 bases. The germline V gene has CDR1 SGHAT and CDR2 FQNNGV. CDR3 amino acids: CASSDGTGGTDTQYF. The CDR3 DNA sequence: TGTGCCAGCAGCGACGGGACAGGGGGTACAGATACGCAGTATTTT.